The rows below give T cell receptor beta chains drawn from one sample of a study of shared clonotypes between healthy human individuals. Repertoires were generated with immunoSEQ multiplex PCR, while TCRdb's copy carries only in-frame clones and drops some. The table shows about 2.1 million clones, with roughly 95% occurring only once. The sample taken for sequencing was naive CD8+ T cells from PBMCs. All receptors come from a man aged 18 to 29 in good health. Some clones in this sample may be carry-over from other donors' samples. Each CDR3 is given with its conserved first and last residue. The D gene is left open where the match is weak. Clone size is given for some rows only: seen once, a few or many times, or a class if the clone is expanded.

CDR3 protein: CASSLGPEQFF
CDR3 DNA: TGTGCCAGCAGTTTAGGTCCGGAGCAGTTCTTC
D gene: -
J gene: TRBJ2-1
clone size: -
V gene: TRBV28

CDR3 protein: CASSISKSYEQYF
CDR3 DNA: TGTGCCAGTAGTATTAGCAAGAGCTACGAGCAGTACTTC
D gene: -
J gene: TRBJ2-7
clone size: -
V gene: TRBV19

CDR3 protein: CASTGLTEAFF
CDR3 DNA: TGTGCCAGTACAGGTTTGACTGAAGCTTTCTTT
D gene: -
J gene: TRBJ1-1
clone size: -
V gene: TRBV19

CDR3 protein: CASSEFRSATYGYTF
CDR3 DNA: TGTGCCAGCAGTGAATTTAGGTCAGCTACCTATGGCTACACCTTC
D gene: -
J gene: TRBJ1-2
clone size: -
V gene: TRBV2

CDR3 protein: CASSPFLGHEQYF
CDR3 DNA: TGTGCCAGCAGCCCTTTTTTGGGACACGAGCAGTACTTC
D gene: -
J gene: TRBJ2-7
clone size: -
V gene: TRBV5-6

CDR3 protein: CASSYTSGRAGELFF
CDR3 DNA: TGTGCCAGCAGCTATACTAGCGGGAGGGCCGGGGAGCTGTTTTTT
D gene: TRBD2
J gene: TRBJ2-2
clone size: -
V gene: TRBV7-3

CDR3 protein: CASSAGWGPNQPQHF
CDR3 DNA: TGTGCCAGCAGCGCCGGGTGGGGGCCCAATCAGCCCCAGCATTTT
D gene: -
J gene: TRBJ1-5
clone size: few
V gene: TRBV9

CDR3 protein: CASSLKRGGEQYF
CDR3 DNA: TGTGCCAGCAGCTTAAAGAGGGGCGGCGAGCAGTACTTC
D gene: -
J gene: TRBJ2-7
clone size: once
V gene: TRBV7-9

CDR3 protein: CAWRVGGGTEAFF
CDR3 DNA: TGTGCCTGGAGGGTCGGGGGGGGCACTGAAGCTTTCTTT
D gene: -
J gene: TRBJ1-1
clone size: -
V gene: TRBV30

CDR3 protein: CASRKGHPMDGELFF
CDR3 DNA: TGTGCCAGCAGAAAGGGACACCCAATGGACGGGGAGCTGTTTTTT
D gene: -
J gene: TRBJ2-2
clone size: once
V gene: TRBV9

CDR3 protein: CASSVARGTGELFF
CDR3 DNA: TGTGCCAGCAGCGTTGCCCGGGGCACCGGGGAGCTGTTTTTT
D gene: -
J gene: TRBJ2-2
clone size: -
V gene: TRBV9

CDR3 protein: CASRNSSGNTIYF
CDR3 DNA: TGTGCCAGCAGAAACAGCTCTGGAAACACCATATATTTT
D gene: -
J gene: TRBJ1-3
clone size: -
V gene: TRBV7-6

CDR3 protein: CASSQTGWNQPQHF
CDR3 DNA: TGTGCCAGCAGCCAGACAGGGTGGAATCAGCCCCAGCATTTT
D gene: TRBD1
J gene: TRBJ1-5
clone size: -
V gene: TRBV28

CDR3 protein: CASTRISDKNEQFF
CDR3 DNA: TGTGCCAGCACCAGAATAAGTGATAAGAATGAGCAGTTCTTC
D gene: -
J gene: TRBJ2-1
clone size: -
V gene: TRBV6-5

CDR3 protein: CASSVDGSGYTF
CDR3 DNA: TGTGCCAGCAGCGTAGATGGGAGTGGCTACACCTTC
D gene: -
J gene: TRBJ1-2
clone size: once
V gene: TRBV9

CDR3 protein: CASSFLPRSASSYNEQFF
CDR3 DNA: TGTGCCAGCAGTTTTCTTCCTAGGTCAGCCAGCTCCTACAATGAGCAGTTCTTC
D gene: -
J gene: TRBJ2-1
clone size: -
V gene: TRBV27

CDR3 protein: CASSVDRGRYNEQFF
CDR3 DNA: TGTGCCAGCAGCGTAGACAGGGGGCGTTACAATGAGCAGTTCTTC
D gene: TRBD1
J gene: TRBJ2-1
clone size: -
V gene: TRBV7-3

CDR3 protein: CAWSVQGQGTRPQHF
CDR3 DNA: TGTGCCTGGAGTGTACAAGGACAGGGGACCCGGCCCCAGCATTTT
D gene: TRBD1
J gene: TRBJ1-5
clone size: -
V gene: TRBV30

CDR3 protein: CASSPGDSYEQYF
CDR3 DNA: TGTGCCAGCTCACCAGGGGACAGCTACGAGCAGTACTTC
D gene: TRBD1
J gene: TRBJ2-7
clone size: -
V gene: TRBV18

CDR3 protein: CASSLRQGFLALTGELFF
CDR3 DNA: TGCGCCAGCAGCTTGAGACAGGGGTTTTTGGCCCTCACCGGGGAGCTGTTTTTT
D gene: TRBD1
J gene: TRBJ2-2
clone size: -
V gene: TRBV5-1

CDR3 protein: CASSGYRVTGELFF
CDR3 DNA: TGTGCCAGCAGCGGATACAGGGTCACCGGGGAGCTGTTTTTT
D gene: -
J gene: TRBJ2-2
clone size: -
V gene: TRBV9

CDR3 protein: CASSLRLAGNEQFF
CDR3 DNA: TGTGCCAGCAGTTTACGTCTAGCGGGGAATGAGCAGTTCTTC
D gene: TRBD2
J gene: TRBJ2-1
clone size: -
V gene: TRBV27

CDR3 protein: CASSSYYYGYTF
CDR3 DNA: TGTGCCAGCAGTTCCTACTACTATGGCTACACCTTC
D gene: -
J gene: TRBJ1-2
clone size: -
V gene: TRBV28

CDR3 protein: CASSLAGTVSYEQYF
CDR3 DNA: TGTGCCAGCAGCTTAGCGGGGACAGTCTCCTACGAGCAGTACTTC
D gene: TRBD1
J gene: TRBJ2-7
clone size: -
V gene: TRBV7-9

CDR3 protein: CASCGYHTDTQYF
CDR3 DNA: TGTGCCAGCTGCGGTTATCACACAGATACGCAGTATTTT
D gene: -
J gene: TRBJ2-3
clone size: once
V gene: TRBV14

CDR3 protein: CASSLGFPGTGGYEQYF
CDR3 DNA: TGTGCCAGCAGTTTAGGCTTCCCCGGGACAGGGGGATACGAGCAGTACTTC
D gene: TRBD1
J gene: TRBJ2-7
clone size: -
V gene: TRBV27

CDR3 protein: CASRRGSGRSYNEQFF
CDR3 DNA: TGTGCCAGCAGAAGGGGGAGCGGGAGATCCTACAATGAGCAGTTCTTC
D gene: TRBD2
J gene: TRBJ2-1
clone size: -
V gene: TRBV27

CDR3 protein: CASSITTSAGRAFF
CDR3 DNA: TGTGCCAGTAGTATTACAACGTCTGCCGGGCGAGCTTTCTTT
D gene: -
J gene: TRBJ1-1
clone size: -
V gene: TRBV19

CDR3 protein: CASSDSYEQYF
CDR3 DNA: TGCGCCAGCAGCGACAGCTACGAGCAGTACTTC
D gene: -
J gene: TRBJ2-7
clone size: -
V gene: TRBV10-1

CDR3 protein: CASSLVGQAPYF
CDR3 DNA: TGTGCCAGCAGCTTAGTAGGGCAGGCCCCGTATTTT
D gene: -
J gene: TRBJ2-3
clone size: -
V gene: TRBV7-9

CDR3 protein: CASSLGGTMRELFF
CDR3 DNA: TGTGCCAGCAGTTTAGGCGGGACTATGAGGGAGCTGTTTTTT
D gene: TRBD2
J gene: TRBJ2-2
clone size: -
V gene: TRBV27

CDR3 protein: CATSSLPANYGYTF
CDR3 DNA: TGTGCCACCAGCAGTCTGCCAGCTAACTATGGCTACACCTTC
D gene: -
J gene: TRBJ1-2
clone size: -
V gene: TRBV15

CDR3 protein: CASSQGVPNWGAQETQYF
CDR3 DNA: TGCGCCAGCAGCCAAGGCGTGCCGAATTGGGGGGCCCAAGAGACCCAGTACTTC
D gene: -
J gene: TRBJ2-5
clone size: -
V gene: TRBV4-1

CDR3 protein: CASSPGTAWQPQHF
CDR3 DNA: TGTGCCAGCAGCCCTGGGACAGCGTGGCAGCCCCAGCATTTT
D gene: TRBD1
J gene: TRBJ1-5
clone size: -
V gene: TRBV9

CDR3 protein: CASSYYTDTQYF
CDR3 DNA: TGTGCCAGCAGTTATTACACAGATACGCAGTATTTT
D gene: -
J gene: TRBJ2-3
clone size: -
V gene: TRBV28

CDR3 protein: CASSRTSGGHNEQFF
CDR3 DNA: TGTGCCAGCAGCCGGACTAGCGGAGGCCACAATGAGCAGTTCTTC
D gene: TRBD2
J gene: TRBJ2-1
clone size: -
V gene: TRBV6-5